The present entry profiles one T cell receptor (beta chain) with its context. TCRdb's copy holds only in-frame clones and misses some; the assay was immunoSEQ multiplex PCR. The table has some 2 million clones, roughly 94% seen once. This sample stems from a study of shared clonotypes between healthy human individuals. The CDR3 sequence is 18 residues long. The V and J ends lost 2 bases and 0 bases, in that order; junction bases with no gene match: 12. The germline gives CDR1 SGHVS, CDR2 FNYEAQ. Positively selected for CCR7, the CD45RO-negative cells used as naive CD8 cells excluded terminally differentiated effector memory CD45RA+ cells.

The specimen sequenced was naive CD8+ T cells sorted from blood. This clonotype originated in a man aged 18 to 29 in good health. J is TRBJ1-1 and V is TRBV7-6, with 7 bases identical to TRBD1. CDR3 DNA sequence: TGTGCCAGCAGCTTATGGGCAGGGGGTCAAGGAATGAACACTGAAGCTTTCTTT. This gives the protein CASSLWAGGQGMNTEAFF.